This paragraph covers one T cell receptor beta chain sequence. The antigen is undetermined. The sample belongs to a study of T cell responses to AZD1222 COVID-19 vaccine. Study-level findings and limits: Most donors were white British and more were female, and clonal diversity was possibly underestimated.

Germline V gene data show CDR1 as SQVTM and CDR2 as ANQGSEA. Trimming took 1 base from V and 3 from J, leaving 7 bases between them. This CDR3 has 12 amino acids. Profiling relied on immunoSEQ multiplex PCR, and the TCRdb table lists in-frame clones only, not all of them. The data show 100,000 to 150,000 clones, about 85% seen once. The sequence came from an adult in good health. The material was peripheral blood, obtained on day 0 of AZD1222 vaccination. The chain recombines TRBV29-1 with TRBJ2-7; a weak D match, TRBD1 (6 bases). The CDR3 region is CSVEGTDYEQYF. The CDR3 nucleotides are TGCAGCGTTGAAGGGACAGACTACGAGCAGTACTTC.